Shown below are 12 T cell receptor beta chains from a single sample sequenced in a study of T cell responses to AZD1222 COVID-19 vaccine. Produced via immunoSEQ multiplex PCR; TCRdb's table is partial and in-frame only. The sample records 130,000 to 150,000 clones, 93% being singletons. Here the sequenced sample was peripheral blood, taken on day 0 of AZD1222 vaccination. Source of these receptors: an adult in good health.

The sample holds one count of this clone. This chain uses TRBV11-2 with TRBJ1-6; D ambiguous. The CDR3 extends over 15 amino acids. Between the trimmed V and J ends, which lost 1 base and 6 bases, there was a span of 10 bases. From germline, CDR1 is SGHAT and CDR2 FQNNGV. In DNA, the CDR3 is TGTGCCAGCAGCTTAGTCGGGAGGTCTAATTCACCCCTCCACTTT. It encodes CASSLVGRSNSPLHF. The full variable domain, rest sourced from reference TRBV11-2 and TRBJ1-6, is EAGVAQSPRYKIIEKRQSVAFWCNPISGHATLYWYQQILGQGPKLLIQFQNNGVVDDSQLPKDRFSAERLKGVDSTLKIQPAKLEDSAVYLCASSLVGRSNSPLHFGNGTRLTVT.

The V and J genes are TRBV5-1 and TRBJ2-1; D uncertain. In germline, CDR1 is SGHRS, CDR2 YFSETQ. The CDR3 is 13 residues long. Trimming shortened V by 4 bases and J by 8 bases, and 13 bases separated the two germline ends. The CDR3 bases are TGCGCCAGCAGCCAGATTAGGGTTGATGAGCAGTTCTTC. Amino acid sequence: CASSQIRVDEQFF. Full variable domain (outside the CDR3, taken from reference TRBV5-1 and TRBJ2-1): KAGVTQTPRYLIKTRGQQVTLSCSPISGHRSVSWYQQTPGQGLQFLFEYFSETQRNKGNFPGRFSGRQFSNSRSEMNVSTLELGDSALYLCASSQIRVDEQFFGPGTRLTVL.

About this clone: Just one base apart from a much larger clone, this may be a read error. The rearrangement joins TRBV29-1 to TRBJ1-2; 7 bases are a match to TRBD1. CDR3 length: 16 residues. The ends lost 4 bases at V and 6 bases at J; junction bases unmatched: 17. Germline-derived CDR1 and CDR2 are SQVTM and ANQGSEA. As DNA, the CDR3 is TGCAGCGTTGGAGGTTTAGATTTAGGACAGGAGGATGGCTACACCTTC. This gives the protein CSVGGLDLGQEDGYTF.

The V gene is TRBV18, the J gene TRBJ2-1; D is possibly TRBD1 (6 bases). Germline CDR1 KGHSH, CDR2 LQKENI. The CDR3 runs 13 residues. The germline V and J ends were trimmed by 3 bases and 9 bases, with 12 bases remaining between them. CDR3: CASSPSGGGEQFF. CDR3 nucleotides: TGTGCCAGCTCACCGTCTGGGGGCGGTGAGCAGTTCTTC.

The gene calls are TRBV27 and TRBJ2-3, with 11 bases fitting TRBD2. The J segment lost 4 bases and the V segment lost 8 bases, leaving 2 bases of the junction unmatched. Germline V gene sequence: CDR1 MNHEY, CDR2 SMNVEV (reference sequence). This CDR3 spans 13 amino acids. The CDR3 DNA reads as TGTGCCAGCTATAGCGGGGGGGCAGATACGCAGTATTTT. It is translated as CASYSGGADTQYF.

This clone was recorded once. CDR3 DNA: TGCGCCAGCAGCCCCGATATGGGACAGTCGAACACTGAAGCTTTCTTT. This translates into CASSPDMGQSNTEAFF. This chain links TRBV4-1 with TRBJ1-1; 7 bases fit TRBD1. In germline, CDR1 is MGHRA, CDR2 YSYEKL. The CDR3 sequence is 16 residues long. J lost 1 base, V lost 4 bases, and 9 bases had no gene match.

CDR3 DNA sequence: TGTGCCAGCAGCCAATTGACAGGGGGAAGGACTGAAGCTTTCTTT. Translated: CASSQLTGGRTEAFF. The genes are TRBV13 and TRBJ1-1, with TRBD1 matching 9 bases. With 5 bases clipped from V and 5 bases from J, the junction kept 9 bases outside the gene matches. The germline CDR1 and CDR2 sequences are PRHDT and FYEKMQ (reference sequence). The CDR3 has 15 residues.

The V call is TRBV7-6, the J call TRBJ2-2; the match to TRBD2 covers 9 bases. This CDR3 has 15 residues. Germline CDR1 and CDR2: SGHVS and FNYEAQ. With V trimmed by 3 bases and J by 7 bases, 6 bases remained unmatched. The CDR3 here is CASSLRGGLSGELFF. CDR3 DNA: TGTGCCAGCAGCTTGCGGGGGGGCCTCAGCGGGGAGCTGTTTTTT.

This clone was counted once. The CDR3, as DNA: TGTGCCAGCAGCGGACTAGCGGGACGCTACGAGCAGTACTTC. This encodes CASSGLAGRYEQYF. V is TRBV11-2 and J is TRBJ2-7, with 12 positions matching TRBD2. CDR1 is SGHAT and CDR2 is FQNNGV in the germline V gene. There are 14 residues in the CDR3. The ends lost 5 bases at V and 3 bases at J; junction bases unmatched: 2.

This clone was detected only once. This chain joins TRBV12-3 or TRBV12-4 and TRBJ1-5; D is ambiguous. The V and J ends lost 5 bases and 6 bases respectively, with 11 bases between them. The CDR3 is 13 amino acids. The CDR3 DNA reads as TGTGCCAGCAGTCTCACCCGTATTCAGCCCCAGCATTTT. This encodes CASSLTRIQPQHF.

The V and J genes are TRBV5-1 and TRBJ2-6; D unresolved. This CDR3 comprises 17 residues. V was cut by 0 bases and J by 1 base, with 11 bases left in between. Germline V gives CDR1 SGHRS, CDR2 YFSETQ. The CDR3 nucleotides read TGCGCCAGCAGCTTGGAGGCCCTTTCGTCTGGGGCCAACGTCCTGACTTTC. Amino acids: CASSLEALSSGANVLTF.

J is TRBJ1-3 and V is TRBV6-1; no clear D. V lost 0 bases and J 0 bases, leaving 9 bases between the germline ends. The CDR3 contains 16 residues. The germline CDR1 and CDR2 sequences are MNHNS and SASEGT. CDR3 region: CASSEAIRSSGNTIYF. CDR3 nucleotide sequence: TGTGCCAGCAGTGAAGCTATCAGGAGCTCTGGAAACACCATATATTTT.